This T cell receptor (beta chain) is drawn from a study of blood T cell repertoires in COVID-19 (dated by TCRdb to 2018 to 2021). Describing the broader study: Collaborator samples came from the United States, Italy and Spain and covered acute and convalescent phases of COVID-19. The material from the prospective study consisted of cDNA or gDNA derived from T cells, B-cell-depleted T cells, or PBMCs. Subjects who had been exposed to COVID-19, were actively infected with it, or had recovered from it provided the deeply sampled blood TCRbeta repertoires that made up the dataset. The repertoires were released in a freely available public database intended as a resource for research on the immune response to SARS-CoV-2. The samples were drawn from the first 160 participants of the ongoing ImmuneRACE study and from more than 1,000 subjects provided by 6 global collaborators. The sample metadata nearly always contained a de-identified subject ID, COVID-19 status, age in years and sex. Where available, HLA class I and class II types were taken from metadata supplied by the sample provider and were not determined by assay-based typing. Study-wide conclusions, independent of this receptor: Clinical and demographic metadata were provided uncurated, with the amount varying by source and participant.

TCRbeta CDR3 regions were amplified from genomic DNA by means of the immunoSEQ Assay, a bias-controlled multiplex PCR. Under the source paper's analysis protocol: Within the assay, amplification of reference gene primers was used to estimate how many nucleated cells each sample contained. To quantify the absolute abundance of each unique TCRbeta CDR3 rearrangement, sequence reads were collapsed and filtered. For each sample, productive Simpson clonality was calculated as the square root of Simpson's diversity index over productive rearrangements. Sourced from immuneACCESS, this table was stored by TCRdb with only in-frame sequences that have V and J called. A share of the clones is absent; for the studies checked, an unresolved V gene accounts for under half, and the remainder has no known explanation. D and trimming come from the DNA, and the V and J calls and clone size come from that table. The sample records approximately 180,000 clones, 75% to 90% of which are singletons. Of the sample, 9.5% to 12% falls within the top ten clones.

As for this clone: Its cognate antigen has yet to be identified. No base qualities exist here, and no much larger clone lies one base off it.

From a lookup of the germline V gene, CDR1 and CDR2 are SGDLS and YYNGEE. The CDR3 goes from the cysteine to the phenylalanine over 17 residues. Only CDR3 DNA remains: 51 bases, in frame from the first base. Relative to germline, V is missing 0 bases and J is missing 0 bases, with 5 bases of the junction outside any gene match. Collaborating institutions collected whole blood in K2EDTA tubes following their own protocols. Collaborator samples were shipped for TCRbeta analysis as frozen whole blood, isolated PBMCs, or DNA extracted from either sample type. The rearranged segments are TRBV9 and TRBJ2-1; 8 junctional bases match TRBD2. What was sequenced was peripheral blood. The TCR sequence derives from a human donor with active or convalescent COVID-19. The donor label of this sample is uncertain. CDR3 region: CASSVGISGDSYNEQFF. The DNA is TGTGCCAGCAGCGTAGGGATTAGCGGGGACTCCTACAATGAGCAGTTCTTC.